A single TCR beta chain is shown here with its context. This clone was counted once. The antigen this receptor binds is unknown. No base-level quality is on record; no much larger clone is a single base apart. This record belongs to a study of graft-versus-host responses after intestinal transplantation (dated by TCRdb to the early 2020s). For context, the study as a whole: Recipients received multivisceral, liver-intestinal, or isolated intestinal transplants. Of the roughly 24 intestinal transplant recipients enrolled in the cohort, one of whom was a retransplant, 3 patients without pretransplant specimens were excluded. Donor T cell macrochimerism was defined as a peak of at least 4% donor T cells among recipient peripheral blood mononuclear cells. Alloreactive clones were identified by sequencing pre-transplant mixed lymphocyte reaction products and comparing them with unstimulated pre-transplant donor and recipient T cells. Anti-thymocyte globulin induction was given to all recipients, followed by maintenance tacrolimus and steroids for roughly 3 years. Instead of going to the commercial service, samples from a few later patients were sequenced in-house on an Illumina MiSeq and processed with MiXCR. Bulk TCR-beta CDR3 sequencing was used to track graft-versus-host and host-versus-graft alloreactive T cell clones in the graft, circulation and bone marrow after intestinal transplantation.

The time point label here, explained by the study, means: cells obtained before transplantation from donor or recipient. CD3+CD4+ and CD3+CD8+ populations were FACS-sorted from unstimulated pre-transplant donor and recipient cells taken from spleen or lymph nodes. Taken from cysteine to phenylalanine, the CDR3 has 14 residues. Only the CDR3 portion is preserved as DNA: 42 bases, with reading frame beginning at the first base. V sheds 0 bases and J sheds 9 bases, leaving 12 bases between their ends. Taken from the germline V gene, the CDR1 and CDR2 loops are SGDLS and YYNGEE. Libraries were constructed by the immunoSEQ multiplex PCR assay. In most patients, genomic DNA was isolated using the Qiagen DNeasy Blood and Tissue Kit and sent frozen to Adaptive Biotechnologies for TCR sequencing. High-throughput TCR-beta CDR3 sequencing of genomic DNA from most patients was performed by Adaptive Biotechnologies. In the original analysis: TCR sequencing data for over 15 patients were retrieved from Adaptive's ImmunoSEQ software; three other patients were processed with MiXCR and VDJtools. CD4 versus CD8 sorting errors were corrected by removing sequences found in both subsets at a frequency ratio below 5:1. CDR3 nucleotide sequences shared by donor and recipient were removed because the origin of these sequences could not be assigned. Alloreactive clones required at least 2-fold expansion over unstimulated cells and minimum CFSE-low frequency of 0.002% (template counts) or 0.001% (read counts). Clones were considered mappable if detected in sequenced pre-transplant spleen, lymph node, or MLR CFSE-low populations of the donor or recipient. The cumulative frequency of alloreactive clones was calculated as a percentage of all sequences, weighted by copy number. The source is immuneACCESS, and TCRdb retained only in-frame sequences with V and J called. Part of the clones is not carried over; for the studies checked, unresolved V genes explain less than half of this, and the remainder is unexplained. The D gene and trimming were derived from the DNA, and the V and J assignments and clone size from that table. The table for this sample lists under 85,000 clones; about 92% of them were counted only once. 1.3% of the sample goes to the ten largest clones.

Summary of the overall study and its limitations: GvH clones were found in recipient bone marrow, and some of the GvH clones appeared earlier in ileal mucosa or blood, which is consistent with an intestinal mucosal origin. High GvH to HvG T cell clonal ratios were observed in the allografts of patients with donor T cell macrochimerism. Conclusions were limited by the relatively low number and heterogeneity of intestinal transplant patients. Early after transplant, peak levels of circulating GvH clones were found to be associated with declines in HvG clones.

The chain was built from TRBV9 and TRBJ2-2; TRBD2 is possibly the D segment (6 matching bases). The sample was unstimulated CD8+ T cells sorted from spleen or lymph node cells, taken before intestinal transplant. This TCR derives from a human donor who received an intestinal transplant. The nucleotide sequence reads TGTGCCAGCAGCGTAGGCTCGGGGGTCCGGGAGCTGTTTTTT. It is translated as CASSVGSGVRELFF.